Shown below are 9 T cell receptor beta chains from a single sample sequenced in a study of control samples from healthy donors and cancer patients. Repertoires were generated with immunoSEQ multiplex PCR, while TCRdb's copy carries only in-frame clones and drops some. Of 60,000 to 80,000 clones listed, over 75% are singletons. Input material: blood. The source of these receptors is a woman aged 45-59 years in good health.

In DNA form, the CDR3 reads TGCGCCAGCAGCTTTGAACTAGCGGGAGGGGTCAAAAACATTCAGTACTTC. This gives the protein CASSFELAGGVKNIQYF. The V call is TRBV5-1, the J call TRBJ2-4; TRBD2 agrees at 13 bases. Germline values: CDR1 SGHRS, CDR2 YFSETQ. Losses at the gene ends were 2 bases for V and 3 bases for J; bases not matched to a gene: 5. This CDR3 contains 17 residues.

The chain combines TRBV24-1 with TRBJ1-2; 7 nucleotides line up with TRBD1. The CDR3 extends over 13 amino acids. Germline lookup yields CDR1 KGHDR and CDR2 SFDVKD. After removal of 4 bases from V and 8 bases from J, the junction contained 6 bases not matched to a gene. The CDR3 DNA is TGTGCCACCAGTGACCTAGAAGGGGGCGGCTACACCTTC. This codes for CATSDLEGGGYTF.

The rearrangement uses TRBV19 and TRBJ1-2, with D possibly matching TRBD1 (5 bases). The CDR3 is made up of 14 amino acids. V lost 4 bases, J lost 6 bases, and 15 bases lay in between. The germline gives CDR1 LNHDA, CDR2 SQIVND (reference sequence). The CDR3 DNA reads TGTGCCAGTAGTACCGGGGGATTTCAACATGGCTACACCTTC. Its translation is CASSTGGFQHGYTF.

The CDR3 nucleotides read TGCGCCAGCAGCGCAGGACAGTCGGTCACTGAAGCTTTCTTT. Its protein product is CASSAGQSVTEAFF. J is TRBJ1-1 and V is TRBV5-1; a weak D match, TRBD1 (6 bases). The CDR3 runs to 14 residues. Looked up from germline, CDR1 is SGHRS and CDR2 is YFSETQ. Deletions cut 4 bases from V and 4 bases from J, with 14 bases between.

The chain combines TRBV25-1 with TRBJ1-2; 8 bases are shared with TRBD1. Germline lookup yields CDR1 MGHDK and CDR2 SYGVNS. This CDR3 has 17 amino acids. The junction had 13 bases not matched to a gene; V was cut back by 2 bases and J by 5 bases. Written as DNA, the CDR3 is TGTGCCAGCAGTGAAGGTTTGGGCCAGACAGGGGATTATGGCTACACCTTC. It codes for CASSEGLGQTGDYGYTF.

V usage is TRBV9 and J usage is TRBJ2-7; D may be TRBD1 (6 bases). From germline, CDR1 is SGDLS and CDR2 YYNGEE. This CDR3 is built from 15 residues. Trimming took 4 bases from V and 0 from J, leaving 14 bases between them. Here the CDR3 reads CASSPQVDSSYEQYF. CDR3 sequence (DNA): TGTGCCAGCAGCCCCCAAGTGGACAGCTCCTACGAGCAGTACTTC. Together with reference TRBV9 and TRBJ2-7, the CDR3 gives the full variable domain: DSGVTQTPKHLITATGQRVTLRCSPRSGDLSVYWYQQSLDQGLQFLIQYYNGEERAKGNILERFSAQQFPDLHSELNLSSLELGDSALYFCASSPQVDSSYEQYFGPGTRLTVT.

The chain has TRBV28 and TRBJ2-4, with D maybe TRBD1 (5 bases). The germline V and J ends were trimmed by 6 bases and 3 bases, with 12 bases remaining between them. The CDR3 sequence is 14 residues long. Germline CDR1 is MDHEN and CDR2 is SYDVKM. The CDR3 sequence is CASSAQQDKNIQYF. The CDR3 DNA reads TGTGCCAGCAGCGCCCAACAGGACAAAAACATTCAGTACTTC.

The chain couples TRBV5-1 to TRBJ1-1; D is ambiguous. CDR3 length: 13 amino acids. The V gene lost 0 bases and the J gene lost 6 bases, with 9 bases spanning the gap. Germline CDR1 reads SGHRS; CDR2 reads YFSETQ. The CDR3 loop is CASSLEWSSEAFF. CDR3 DNA sequence: TGCGCCAGCAGCTTGGAGTGGTCCTCTGAAGCTTTCTTT. Full variable domain (outside the CDR3, taken from reference TRBV5-1 and TRBJ1-1): KAGVTQTPRYLIKTRGQQVTLSCSPISGHRSVSWYQQTPGQGLQFLFEYFSETQRNKGNFPGRFSGRQFSNSRSEMNVSTLELGDSALYLCASSLEWSSEAFFGQGTRLTVV.

CDR3 in amino acids: CASSKETSGRTGELFF. DNA for the CDR3: TGTGCCAGCAGCAAAGAAACTAGCGGGAGAACCGGGGAGCTGTTTTTT. This chain connects TRBV21-1 to TRBJ2-2; the listed D gene, TRBD2, was not tested against the DNA. TRBV21-1 is given as a pseudogene. This CDR3 contains 16 residues.